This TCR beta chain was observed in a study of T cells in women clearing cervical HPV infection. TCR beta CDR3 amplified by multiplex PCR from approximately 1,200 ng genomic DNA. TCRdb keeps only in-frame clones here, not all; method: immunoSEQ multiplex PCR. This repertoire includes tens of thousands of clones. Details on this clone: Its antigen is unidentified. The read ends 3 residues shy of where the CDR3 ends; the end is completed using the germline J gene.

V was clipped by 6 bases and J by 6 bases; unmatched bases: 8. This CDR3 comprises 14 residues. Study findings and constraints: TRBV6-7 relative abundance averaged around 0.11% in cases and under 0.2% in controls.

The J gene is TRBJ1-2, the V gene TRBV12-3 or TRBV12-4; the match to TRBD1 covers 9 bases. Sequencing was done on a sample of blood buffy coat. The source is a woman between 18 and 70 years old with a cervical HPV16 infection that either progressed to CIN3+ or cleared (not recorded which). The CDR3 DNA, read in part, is TGTGCCAGCAGCCAGGACAGGGGAAAGAATGGC. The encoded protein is CASSQDRGKNG. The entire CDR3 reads CASSQDRGKNGYTF.